This T cell receptor (beta chain) comes out of a study of technical replicates of blood from a few donors. This table comes from immunoSEQ multiplex PCR, and its TCRdb copy is limited to in-frame clones, with some not included. The data contain 75,000 to 95,000 clones, around 94% of them singletons. The V end was cut by 1 base, the J end by 5 bases, with 6 bases between. The CDR3 totals 12 residues. The germline gives CDR1 GTSNPN, CDR2 SVGIG (reference sequence). V and J are TRBV30 and TRBJ1-5; D is undetermined. This sequence originates from a human donor in good health. Material: T cells isolated from PBMCs. The CDR3 DNA sequence: TGTGCCTGGAGTGCCGGGGATCAGCCCCAGCATTTT. Encoded protein: CAWSAGDQPQHF.